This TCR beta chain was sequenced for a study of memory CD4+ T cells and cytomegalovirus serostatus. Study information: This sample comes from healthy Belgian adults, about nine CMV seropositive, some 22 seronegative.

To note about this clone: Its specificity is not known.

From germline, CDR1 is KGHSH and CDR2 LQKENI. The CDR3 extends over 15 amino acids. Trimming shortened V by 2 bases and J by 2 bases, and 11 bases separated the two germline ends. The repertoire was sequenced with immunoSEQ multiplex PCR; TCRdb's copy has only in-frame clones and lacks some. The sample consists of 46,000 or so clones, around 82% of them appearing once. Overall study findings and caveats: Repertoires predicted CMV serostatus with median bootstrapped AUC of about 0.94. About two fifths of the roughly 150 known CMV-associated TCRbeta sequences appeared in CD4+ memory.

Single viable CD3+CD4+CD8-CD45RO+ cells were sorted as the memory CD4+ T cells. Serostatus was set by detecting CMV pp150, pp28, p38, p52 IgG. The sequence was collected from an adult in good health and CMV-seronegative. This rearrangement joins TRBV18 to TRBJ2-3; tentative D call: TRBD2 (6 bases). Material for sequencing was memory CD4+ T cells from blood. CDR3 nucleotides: TGTGCCAGCTCACCAGGTAGCGGACTCACAGATACGCAGTATTTT. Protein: CASSPGSGLTDTQYF.